The present T cell receptor beta chain was sequenced within a study of blood T cell repertoires in COVID-19. Across the whole study: From the United States, Italy and Spain came samples of acute and convalescent COVID-19. PBMCs, B-cell-depleted T cells, or T cells were the source of the cDNA or gDNA that made up the material.

In the study's own analysis: The authors estimated nucleated cell counts from reference gene primer amplification. Using immunoSEQ multiplex PCR, the repertoire was profiled, and TCRdb retains in-frame clones only, with some absent. Clonal size and the V and J genes are those of that table, whereas D and trimming came from the DNA. The sample has approximately 250,000 clones; 86% are singletons. The CDR3 spans 17 residues. Germline V gives CDR1 SGHRS, CDR2 YFSETQ. Losses at the gene ends were 3 bases for V and 0 bases for J; bases not matched to a gene: 6. The V call is TRBV5-1, the J call TRBJ2-6; TRBD1 aligns across 7 bases. The clonotype was recovered from a man aged 30-40 years with active or convalescent COVID-19. Sequencing was done on a sample of peripheral blood. CDR3 residues: CASSWTGSRSGANVLTF. As DNA, the CDR3 is TGCGCCAGCAGCTGGACAGGATCCCGCTCTGGGGCCAACGTCCTGACTTTC.